This TCR beta chain was recorded in a study of vaccination and CD4 T cells after COVID-19. As for this clonotype: Its specificity is not known.

An Oncomine TCR Beta short-read assay was used to sequence the DNA from cultured CD4+ T cells. TCRdb passed the PCR reads through MiXCR, listing each CDR3 protein once. The sample lists tens of thousands of distinct CDR3 sequences; roughly 33% were seen once. Time point meaning: late sampling 161 to 241 days after vaccination in three convalescent patients. The treatment here: roughly 10-day PBMC culture with coronavirus spike peptide pools or control peptides (ViraFEST assay). This material consisted of CD4+ T cells from blood, cultured in vitro, taken about 7 months after SARS-CoV-2 vaccination. The receptor was derived from a human donor who had recovered from COVID-19.

For the CDR3, the DNA is TGTGCCAGCAGCCGGGACATCTATTCACCCCTCCACTTT. Its protein product is CASSRDIYSPLHF. The genes are TRBV7-3 and TRBJ1-6, with a weak D call TRBD1 (6 bases). Trimming removed 5 bases at V and 8 bases at J, with 10 bases between. The CDR3 spans 13 residues. CDR1 is SGHTA and CDR2 is FQGTGA in the germline V gene.